A single sample is the source of the 30 T cell receptor beta chains below, sequenced in a study of T cells in Graves' hyperthyroidism and ophthalmopathy. Amplified TCR beta CDR3 regions came from RNA transcripts. HTBI primers were used for first-round RT-PCR of the TCR CDR3. TCRdb independently ran MiXCR on the multiplex PCR reads; one entry per CDR3 protein. The table has around 350,000 distinct CDR3 sequences, about a sixth seen once. The specimen sequenced was blood. The receptors originated from a woman aged 25 to 45 with Graves' hyperthyroidism that later progressed to Graves' ophthalmopathy.

This clonotype was seen repeatedly, ten times or more. The chain employs TRBV7-9 and TRBJ2-5; 7 bases fit TRBD1. V dropped 6 bases and J dropped 1; count of bases not matched to a gene: 11. The CDR3 is 16 residues long. Germline CDR1 reads SEHNR; CDR2 reads FQNEAQ (reference sequence). The chain's CDR3 is CASRQDRANLQETQYF. DNA for the CDR3: TGTGCCAGCAGACAAGACAGGGCAAACCTCCAAGAGACCCAGTACTTC.

The chain carries TRBV5-1 and TRBJ1-5; D unclear. V was clipped by 0 bases and J by 1 base, with 8 bases between them. Germline assignment: CDR1 SGHRS and CDR2 YFSETQ. The CDR3 runs to 15 residues. CDR3 in DNA: TGCGCCAGCAGCTTGGGTAGTTCCAGCAATCAGCCCCAGCATTTT. This codes for CASSLGSSSNQPQHF. The whole variable domain, remainder taken from reference TRBV5-1 and TRBJ1-5, is KAGVTQTPRYLIKTRGQQVTLSCSPISGHRSVSWYQQTPGQGLQFLFEYFSETQRNKGNFPGRFSGRQFSNSRSEMNVSTLELGDSALYLCASSLGSSSNQPQHFGDGTRLSIL.

This clonotype appeared a few times. CDR3 loop: CAWSVEGTTNEQFF. The CDR3 bases are TGTGCCTGGAGTGTAGAGGGGACTACCAATGAGCAGTTCTTC. The chain links TRBV30 to TRBJ2-1; 7 nucleotides match TRBD2. Trimming removed 0 bases from V and 6 bases from J; junction bases left unmatched: 5. The CDR3 has 14 amino acids. The V gene's germline CDR1 is GTSNPN and CDR2 SVGIG (reference sequence).

This clonotype was counted ten times or more. The rearrangement uses TRBV3-1 and TRBJ1-6; the D is unclear. V lost 3 bases to trimming and J lost 17 bases, with 11 bases between them. From germline, CDR1 is LGHDT and CDR2 YNNKEL (reference sequence). The CDR3 is 11 amino acids. CDR3 DNA: TGTGCCAGCAGCCAGGACGGTGACGTCCACTTT. It codes for CASSQDGDVHF.

In regard to this clonotype: A much larger clone is a single base away; this may be a read error. The genes are TRBV19 and TRBJ1-4; D gene ambiguous. From germline, CDR1 is LNHDA and CDR2 SQIVND (reference sequence). The CDR3 consists of 15 residues. CDR3 sequence (DNA): TGTGTCAGTAGGGATAACGGGGTCAACCCTGAAAAACTGTTTTTT. It translates to CVSRDNGVNPEKLFF. Complete variable domain (other parts from reference TRBV19 and TRBJ1-4): DGGITQSPKYLFRKEGQNVTLSCEQNLNHDAMYWYRQDPGQGLRLIYYSQIVNDFQKGDIAEGYSVSREKKESFPLTVTSAQKNPTAFYLCVSRDNGVNPEKLFFGSGTQLSVL.

This clonotype has a handful of counts. The chain couples TRBV5-6 to TRBJ1-1; no clear D gene. Trimming pared 5 bases from V and 5 bases from J, leaving 19 bases between. Per the germline V gene, CDR1 is SGHDT and CDR2 is YYEEEE. The CDR3 sequence is 15 residues long. The CDR3: CASRSTRHLRTEAFF. As DNA, the CDR3 is TGTGCCAGCAGGTCTACCCGCCACCTGAGAACTGAAGCTTTCTTT.

Many counts were recorded for this clonotype. This chain links TRBV6-1 with TRBJ2-7; 7 bases line up with TRBD1. The germline V gene has CDR1 MNHNS and CDR2 SASEGT. The CDR3 totals 15 residues. The V segment lost 1 base and the J segment 2 bases; nucleotides outside the gene matches: 5. Here the CDR3 DNA reads TGTGCCAGCAGTGAAGGACAGGGAGTCCCCTACGAGCAGTACTTC. It encodes CASSEGQGVPYEQYF.

This clonotype was counted only a few times. This CDR3 reads CASSSQTTEAFF. The CDR3 DNA follows: TGTGCCAGCAGCTCTCAAACGACTGAAGCTTTCTTT. The chain carries TRBV7-9 and TRBJ1-1, with D uncertain. Trimming shortened V by 4 bases and J by 5 bases, and 8 bases separated the two germline ends. CDR3 length: 12 residues. Germline CDR1 reads SEHNR; CDR2 reads FQNEAQ (reference sequence).

This clonotype showed up many times. This sequence joins TRBV5-5 and TRBJ2-1; no reliable D call. Germline-derived CDR1 and CDR2 are SGHKS and YYEKEE (reference sequence). This CDR3 is built from 15 residues. Trimming shortened V by 2 bases and J by 0 bases, and 9 bases separated the two germline ends. CDR3 region: CASSFWRSSYNEQFF. The CDR3 bases are TGTGCCAGCAGCTTTTGGCGGAGCTCCTACAATGAGCAGTTCTTC.

This clonotype was observed at least ten times. The germline gene is not matched at one end of the junction; a read error may be the cause. V gene TRBV7-2 combines with J gene TRBJ2-1, with 7 bases aligning to TRBD1. CDR3 length: 12 residues. Looked up from germline, CDR1 is SGHTA and CDR2 is FQGNSA. The CDR3 sequence: CASSLDVQGVVF. The CDR3 bases are TGTGCCAGCAGCTTAGATGTGCAGGGGGTCGTCTTC.

This clonotype was seen many times. The V call is TRBV20-1, the J call TRBJ2-3; perhaps TRBD2 as D (6 bases). V gave up 3 bases and J gave up 6 bases, with 13 bases separating them. The CDR3 covers 13 residues. Germline V gene sequence: CDR1 DFQATT, CDR2 SNEGSKA (reference sequence). Here the CDR3 reads CSASLANADTQYF. The CDR3, as DNA: TGCAGTGCTAGCCTAGCGAACGCTGATACGCAGTATTTT.

This clonotype came up a few times. This chain connects TRBV7-9 to TRBJ1-2, with D maybe TRBD1 (6 bases). The CDR3 is 17 residues long. Germline assignment: CDR1 SEHNR and CDR2 FQNEAQ (reference sequence). V was clipped by 6 bases and J by 4 bases, with 24 bases between them. The CDR3 spells CASSIWGGRESSYGYTF. CDR3 bases: TGTGCCAGCAGTATATGGGGGGGCAGGGAGAGCTCCTATGGCTACACCTTC. The complete variable domain, with remaining parts taken from reference TRBV7-9 and TRBJ1-2, reads DTGVSQNPRHKITKRGQNVTFRCDPISEHNRLYWYRQTLGQGPEFLTYFQNEAQLEKSRLLSDRFSAERPKGSFSTLEIQRTEQGDSAMYLCASSIWGGRESSYGYTFGSGTRLTVV.

This clonotype was seen at least ten times. The V call is TRBV20-1, the J call TRBJ2-3; D is unclear. Trimming pared 1 base from V and 1 base from J, leaving 6 bases between. This CDR3 has 13 amino acids. From germline, CDR1 is DFQATT and CDR2 SNEGSKA (reference sequence). The CDR3 DNA follows: TGCAGTGCTAGAGCTTACCGCACAGATACGCAGTATTTT. It codes for CSARAYRTDTQYF.

At least ten counts were recorded for this clonotype. The gene calls are TRBV20-1 and TRBJ1-1, with D possibly TRBD1 on 6 matching bases. CDR1 DFQATT and CDR2 SNEGSKA come from the germline V gene (reference sequence). This CDR3 is 14 amino acids long. Deletions cut 5 bases from V and 5 bases from J, with 18 bases between. The CDR3 nucleotides read TGCAGTGCTCCTCAACAAGGGGGGGCGACTGAAGCTTTCTTT. Its protein is CSAPQQGGATEAFF.

In this sample, this clonotype turned up many times. The rearrangement uses TRBV2 and TRBJ1-6; TRBD1 matches 10 bases. Germline V gene lookup returns CDR1 SNHLY and CDR2 FYNNEI. With V trimmed by 6 bases and J by 8 bases, 7 bases remained unmatched. This CDR3 has 15 residues. CDR3 coding DNA: TGTGCCAGCAGCGTGGACAGGGGGAGGCATTCACCCCTCCACTTT. It encodes CASSVDRGRHSPLHF.

This chain connects TRBV5-1 to TRBJ2-6; maybe TRBD1 (5 bases). CDR3 length equals 16 residues. CDR1 is SGHRS and CDR2 is YFSETQ in the germline V gene. Trimming pared 7 bases from V and 4 bases from J, leaving 18 bases between. DNA for the CDR3: TGCGCCAGCCACCCCGGTCAGGGTACGGGGGCCAACGTCCTGACTTTC. It translates to CASHPGQGTGANVLTF. Full variable domain (rest looked up from reference TRBV5-1 and TRBJ2-6): KAGVTQTPRYLIKTRGQQVTLSCSPISGHRSVSWYQQTPGQGLQFLFEYFSETQRNKGNFPGRFSGRQFSNSRSEMNVSTLELGDSALYLCASHPGQGTGANVLTFGAGSRLTVL.

This clonotype was detected only a few times. The gene calls are TRBV6-2 or TRBV6-3 and TRBJ2-7; D possibly uses TRBD1 or TRBD2 (5 bases each). Trimming removed 4 bases from V and 4 bases from J, with 8 bases in between. The germline V gene has CDR1 MNHEY and CDR2 SVGEGT. CDR3 size: 12 residues. The CDR3 bases are TGTGCCAGCAGTTCGGGACCTTACGAGCAGTACTTC. Translation gives CASSSGPYEQYF.

This clonotype was detected a few times. This chain joins TRBV29-1 and TRBJ1-6, with TRBD1 identical over 8 bases. Trimming cost V 7 bases and J 1 base; bases outside gene matches: 9. Germline V gives CDR1 SQVTM, CDR2 ANQGSEA. The CDR3 has 16 residues. CDR3 DNA: TGCAGCGCGATGCAGGGGGCAGGTTCCTATAATTCACCCCTCCACTTT. Amino acids: CSAMQGAGSYNSPLHF.

The rearrangement uses TRBV4-1 and TRBJ2-3; D is perhaps TRBD2 (6 bases). Looked up from germline, CDR1 is MGHRA and CDR2 is YSYEKL. Trimming shortened V by 3 bases and J by 6 bases, and 16 bases separated the two germline ends. There are 15 residues in the CDR3. The DNA of the CDR3 is TGCGCCAGCAGCCATATTGGACTACCTGAGGATACGCAGTATTTT. Amino acids: CASSHIGLPEDTQYF.

This clonotype has a count of ten or more. The chain carries TRBV15 and TRBJ2-5; no clear D. This CDR3 is 13 amino acids long. V lost 1 base to trimming and J lost 5 bases, with 8 bases between them. Germline lookup yields CDR1 LNHNV and CDR2 YYDKDF (reference sequence). The CDR3 region has the DNA TGTGCCACCAGCAGAGCGGATTCTGAGACCCAGTACTTC. Protein product: CATSRADSETQYF.

This clonotype was recorded a few times. The genes are TRBV9 and TRBJ2-1; the match to TRBD2 covers 11 bases. V lost 0 bases to trimming and J lost 4 bases; unmatched junction nucleotides: 12. Germline CDR1 is SGDLS and CDR2 is YYNGEE. The CDR3 has 19 amino acids. The CDR3 DNA reads as TGTGCCAGCAGCGTAGAGACTTACGGGACTAGCGGAAGGTACAATGAGCAGTTCTTC. Its translation: CASSVETYGTSGRYNEQFF.

V is TRBV29-1 and J is TRBJ1-2; 9 bases map to TRBD1. The V and J ends lost 1 base and 14 bases, in that order; junction bases with no gene match: 8. CDR1 is SQVTM and CDR2 is ANQGSEA in the germline V gene. The CDR3 contains 12 residues. The CDR3 DNA is TGCAGCGTTGAAGGGGGGACAGGGATTCATACCTTC. The encoded protein is CSVEGGTGIHTF.

The sample holds many counts of this clonotype. The chain carries TRBV12-3 or TRBV12-4 and TRBJ1-1, with D uncertain. The CDR3 is 17 amino acids. V lost 1 base, J lost 5 bases, and 20 bases lay in between. The CDR3 DNA sequence: TGTGCCAGCAGTTTAGGTGGCAGCCAAGCTCCTAGGACTGAAGCTTTCTTT. This encodes CASSLGGSQAPRTEAFF.

This clonotype was detected many times. The gene calls are TRBV10-1 and TRBJ2-5; D is ambiguous. V lost 5 bases to trimming and J lost 5 bases, with 12 bases between them. This CDR3 contains 13 residues. Germline values: CDR1 WNHNN, CDR2 SYGVQD (reference sequence). The CDR3 spells CASSMQAGETQYF. The CDR3 region has the DNA TGCGCCAGCAGTATGCAAGCTGGGGAGACCCAGTACTTC.

This clonotype was picked up a small number of times. This chain connects TRBV6-1 to TRBJ2-3; 8 nucleotides line up with TRBD1. This CDR3 is 14 amino acids long. V trimming: 5 bases; J trimming: 1 base; junction bases outside the gene matches: 2. Germline V gene sequence: CDR1 MNHNS, CDR2 SASEGT. The CDR3 DNA reads as TGTGCCAGCAGTAAGACAGGGGGCACAGATACGCAGTATTTT. Protein sequence: CASSKTGGTDTQYF.

At least ten counts were recorded for this clonotype. The V and J genes are TRBV10-2 and TRBJ2-4; tentative D call: TRBD1 (6 bases). The germline CDR1 and CDR2 sequences are WSHSY and SAAADI. This CDR3 has 16 residues. The V gene lost 2 bases and the J gene lost 6 bases, with 17 bases spanning the gap. The chain's CDR3 is CASSELAAIRGNIQYF. In DNA form, the CDR3 reads TGCGCCAGCAGTGAGCTCGCCGCGATCAGGGGAAACATTCAGTACTTC.

This clonotype was picked up many times. V usage is TRBV28 and J usage is TRBJ1-3, with D tentatively TRBD1 (5 bases). Germline CDR1 and CDR2: MDHEN and SYDVKM. Deletions cut 0 bases from V and 2 bases from J, with 14 bases between. The CDR3 loop spans 17 amino acids. The CDR3 nucleotides are TGTGCCAGCAGTTTATGGGGGCAGGGAGGAACTGGAAACACCATATATTTT. This gives the protein CASSLWGQGGTGNTIYF. Using reference TRBV28 and TRBJ1-3 for the parts outside the CDR3, the full variable domain is DVKVTQSSRYLVKRTGEKVFLECVQDMDHENMFWYRQDPGLGLRLIYFSYDVKMKEKGDIPEGYSVSREKKERFSLILESASTNQTSMYLCASSLWGQGGTGNTIYFGEGSWLTVV.

This clonotype was observed many times. The CDR3 sequence: CASSPGGNSYEQYF. CDR3 coding DNA: TGTGCCAGCAGCCCGGGAGGTAACTCCTACGAGCAGTACTTC. The chain recombines TRBV28 with TRBJ2-7; 7 bases map to TRBD2. Germline V gene sequence: CDR1 MDHEN, CDR2 SYDVKM. The CDR3 runs to 14 residues. With 6 bases clipped from V and 0 bases from J, the junction kept 5 bases outside the gene matches.

This clonotype showed up many times. The chain carries TRBV20-1 and TRBJ1-2; 7 bases agree with TRBD1. With 3 bases clipped from V and 3 bases from J, the junction kept 7 bases outside the gene matches. Germline lookup yields CDR1 DFQATT and CDR2 SNEGSKA (reference sequence). This CDR3 is 14 amino acids long. DNA of the CDR3: TGCAGTGCTAGTTATAGGGGGCTGGACTATGGCTACACCTTC. It codes for CSASYRGLDYGYTF.

This clonotype was found many times. The J gene is TRBJ1-1, the V gene TRBV28; TRBD1 matches at 7 bases. The CDR3 consists of 17 residues. Unmatched junction bases numbered 11, after V lost 1 base and J lost 3 bases. Germline values: CDR1 MDHEN, CDR2 SYDVKM. Here the CDR3 DNA reads TGTGCCAGCAGTTTATCGAAGGGGGCGGTGGAAGACACTGAAGCTTTCTTT. Its protein product is CASSLSKGAVEDTEAFF.